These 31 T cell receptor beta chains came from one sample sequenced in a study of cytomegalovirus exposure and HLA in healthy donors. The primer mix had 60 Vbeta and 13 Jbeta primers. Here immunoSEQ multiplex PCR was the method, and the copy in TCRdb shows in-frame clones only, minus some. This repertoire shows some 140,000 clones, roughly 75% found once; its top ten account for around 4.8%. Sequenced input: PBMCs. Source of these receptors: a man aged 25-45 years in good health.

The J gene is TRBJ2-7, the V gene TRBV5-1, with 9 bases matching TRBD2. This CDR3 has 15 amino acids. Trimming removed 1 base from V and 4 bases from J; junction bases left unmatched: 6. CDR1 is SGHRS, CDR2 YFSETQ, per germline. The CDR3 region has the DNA TGCGCCAGCAGCTTGTACTTGCGGGAGGGTTACGAGCAGTACTTC. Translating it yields CASSLYLREGYEQYF.

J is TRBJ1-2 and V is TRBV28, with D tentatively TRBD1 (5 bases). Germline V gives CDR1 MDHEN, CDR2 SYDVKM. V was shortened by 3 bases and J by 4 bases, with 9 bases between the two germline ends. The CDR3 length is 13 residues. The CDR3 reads CASSFGQGYGYTF. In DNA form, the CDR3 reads TGTGCCAGCAGTTTCGGCCAGGGCTATGGCTACACCTTC.

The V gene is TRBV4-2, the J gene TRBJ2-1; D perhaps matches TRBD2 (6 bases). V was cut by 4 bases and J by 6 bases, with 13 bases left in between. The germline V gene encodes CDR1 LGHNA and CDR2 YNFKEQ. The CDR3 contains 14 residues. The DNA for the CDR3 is TGTGCCAGCAGCCGACGCGGGACTCTCAATGAGCAGTTCTTC. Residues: CASSRRGTLNEQFF.

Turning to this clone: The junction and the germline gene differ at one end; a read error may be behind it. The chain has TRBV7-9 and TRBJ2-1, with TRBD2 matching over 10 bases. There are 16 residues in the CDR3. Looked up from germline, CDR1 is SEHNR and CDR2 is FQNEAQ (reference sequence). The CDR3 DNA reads TGTTCCAGCAGCGACATAGCGGGAGGCAACTACAATGAGCAGTTCTTC. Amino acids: CSSSDIAGGNYNEQFF.

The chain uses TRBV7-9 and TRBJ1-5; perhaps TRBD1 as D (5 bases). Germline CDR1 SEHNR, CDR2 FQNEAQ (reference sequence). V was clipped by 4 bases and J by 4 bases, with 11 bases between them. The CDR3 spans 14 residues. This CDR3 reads CASSSRGGNQPQHF. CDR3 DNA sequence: TGTGCCAGCAGCTCCCGGGGGGGAAATCAGCCCCAGCATTTT.

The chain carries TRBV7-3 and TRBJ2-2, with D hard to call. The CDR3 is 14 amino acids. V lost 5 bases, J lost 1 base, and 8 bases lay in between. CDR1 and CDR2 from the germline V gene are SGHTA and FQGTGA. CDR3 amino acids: CASSQTWNTGELFF. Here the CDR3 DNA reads TGTGCCAGCAGCCAGACTTGGAACACCGGGGAGCTGTTTTTT.

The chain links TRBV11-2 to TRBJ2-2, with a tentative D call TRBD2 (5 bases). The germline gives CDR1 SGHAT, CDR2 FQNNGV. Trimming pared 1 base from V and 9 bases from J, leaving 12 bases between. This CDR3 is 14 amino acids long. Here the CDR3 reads CASSLGTLQRELFF. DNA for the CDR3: TGTGCCAGCAGCTTAGGGACTCTCCAGCGGGAGCTGTTTTTT. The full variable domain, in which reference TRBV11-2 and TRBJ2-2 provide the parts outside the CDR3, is EAGVAQSPRYKIIEKRQSVAFWCNPISGHATLYWYQQILGQGPKLLIQFQNNGVVDDSQLPKDRFSAERLKGVDSTLKIQPAKLEDSAVYLCASSLGTLQRELFFGEGSRLTVL.

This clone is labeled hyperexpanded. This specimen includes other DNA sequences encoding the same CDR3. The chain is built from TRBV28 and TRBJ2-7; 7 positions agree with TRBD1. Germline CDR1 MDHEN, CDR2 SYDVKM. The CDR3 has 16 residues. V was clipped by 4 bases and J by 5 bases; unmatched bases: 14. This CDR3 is CASSSHGLGGRDEQYF. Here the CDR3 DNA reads TGTGCCAGCAGTTCACACGGATTAGGGGGCCGGGACGAGCAGTACTTC.

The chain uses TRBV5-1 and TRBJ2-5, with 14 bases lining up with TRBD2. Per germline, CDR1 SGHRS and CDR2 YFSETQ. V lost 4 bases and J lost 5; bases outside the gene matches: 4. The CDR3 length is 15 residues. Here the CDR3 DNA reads TGCGCCAGCAGCCCGGGACTAGCGGGAGTTGAGACCCAGTACTTC. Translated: CASSPGLAGVETQYF.

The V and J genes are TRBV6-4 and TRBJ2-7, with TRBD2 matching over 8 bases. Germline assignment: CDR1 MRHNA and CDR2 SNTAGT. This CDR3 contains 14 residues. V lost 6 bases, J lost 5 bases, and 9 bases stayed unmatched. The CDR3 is CASRLPGLVNEQYF. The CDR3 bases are TGTGCCAGCAGACTACCGGGACTAGTAAACGAGCAGTACTTC.

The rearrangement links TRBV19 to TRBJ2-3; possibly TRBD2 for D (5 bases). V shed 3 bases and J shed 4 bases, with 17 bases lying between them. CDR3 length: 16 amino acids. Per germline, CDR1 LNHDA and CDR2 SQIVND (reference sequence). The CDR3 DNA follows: TGTGCCAGTAGTATCCGCTCAGGAGGATCGTCAGATACGCAGTATTTT. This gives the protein CASSIRSGGSSDTQYF.

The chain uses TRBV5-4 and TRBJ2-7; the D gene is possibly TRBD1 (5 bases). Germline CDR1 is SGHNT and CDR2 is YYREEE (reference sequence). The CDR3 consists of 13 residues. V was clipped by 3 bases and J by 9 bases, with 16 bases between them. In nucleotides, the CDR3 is TGTGCCAGCAGCTGGAACAGGCGGTCAGGGCAGTACTTC. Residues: CASSWNRRSGQYF.

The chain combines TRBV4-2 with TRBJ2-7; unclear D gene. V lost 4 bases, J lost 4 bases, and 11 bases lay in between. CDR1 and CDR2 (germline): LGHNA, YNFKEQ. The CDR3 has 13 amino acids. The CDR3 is CASSPGPCYEQYF. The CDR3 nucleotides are TGTGCCAGCAGCCCTGGGCCCTGTTACGAGCAGTACTTC.

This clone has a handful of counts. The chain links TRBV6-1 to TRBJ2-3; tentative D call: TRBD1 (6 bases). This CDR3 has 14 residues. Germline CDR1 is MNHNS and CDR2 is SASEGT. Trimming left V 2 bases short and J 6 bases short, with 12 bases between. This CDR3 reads CASSEKAGEDTQYF. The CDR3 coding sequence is TGTGCCAGCAGTGAAAAAGCAGGGGAGGATACGCAGTATTTT.

The CDR3 nucleotides are TGTGCCAGCAGCCCCACTCGGACAGCCTCGGGTGGGGAGCTGTTTTTT. It encodes CASSPTRTASGGELFF. The chain uses TRBV7-3 and TRBJ2-2; possibly TRBD1 for D (6 bases). The CDR3 is made up of 16 amino acids. Germline V lookup: CDR1 SGHTA, CDR2 FQGTGA. The V end lost 5 bases, the J end lost 8 bases, and 21 bases lay between the germline ends.

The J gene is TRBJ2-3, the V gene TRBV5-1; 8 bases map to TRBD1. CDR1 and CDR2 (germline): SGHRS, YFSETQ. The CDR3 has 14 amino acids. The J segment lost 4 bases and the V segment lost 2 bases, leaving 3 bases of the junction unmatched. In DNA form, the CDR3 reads TGCGCCAGCAGCTTTTCGACAGGGGCAGATACGCAGTATTTT. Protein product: CASSFSTGADTQYF. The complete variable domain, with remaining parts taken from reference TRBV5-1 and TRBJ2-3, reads KAGVTQTPRYLIKTRGQQVTLSCSPISGHRSVSWYQQTPGQGLQFLFEYFSETQRNKGNFPGRFSGRQFSNSRSEMNVSTLELGDSALYLCASSFSTGADTQYFGPGTRLTVL.

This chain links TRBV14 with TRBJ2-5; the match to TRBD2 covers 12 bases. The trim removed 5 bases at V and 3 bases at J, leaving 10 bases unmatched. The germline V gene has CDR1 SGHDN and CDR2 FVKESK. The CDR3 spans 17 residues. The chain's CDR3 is CASSYGLAGIFKETQYF. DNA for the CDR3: TGTGCCAGCAGCTACGGACTAGCGGGGATTTTTAAAGAGACCCAGTACTTC.

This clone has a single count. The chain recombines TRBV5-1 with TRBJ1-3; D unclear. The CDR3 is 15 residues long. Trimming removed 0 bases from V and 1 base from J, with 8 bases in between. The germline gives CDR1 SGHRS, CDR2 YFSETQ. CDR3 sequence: CASSLARSSGNTIYF. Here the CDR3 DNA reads TGCGCCAGCAGCTTGGCCAGATCATCTGGAAACACCATATATTTT.

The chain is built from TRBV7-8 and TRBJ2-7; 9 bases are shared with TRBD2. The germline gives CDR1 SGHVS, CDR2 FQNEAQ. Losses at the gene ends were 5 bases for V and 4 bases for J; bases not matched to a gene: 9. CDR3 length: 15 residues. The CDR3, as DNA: TGTGCCAGCAGCCCCCCCCCGACTAGCGGATACGAGCAGTACTTC. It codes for CASSPPPTSGYEQYF. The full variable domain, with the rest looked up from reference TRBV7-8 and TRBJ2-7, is GAGVSQSPRYKVAKRGQDVALRCDPISGHVSLFWYQQALGQGPEFLTYFQNEAQLDKSGLPSDRFFAERPEGSVSTLKIQRTQQEDSAVYLCASSPPPTSGYEQYFGPGTRLTVT.

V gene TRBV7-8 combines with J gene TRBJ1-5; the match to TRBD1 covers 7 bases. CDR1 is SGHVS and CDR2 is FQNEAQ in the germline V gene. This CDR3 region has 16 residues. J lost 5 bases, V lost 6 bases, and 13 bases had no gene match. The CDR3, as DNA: TGTGCCAGCAGTAACCAACCAGGGACAGTGGATCAGCCCCAGCATTTT. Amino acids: CASSNQPGTVDQPQHF.

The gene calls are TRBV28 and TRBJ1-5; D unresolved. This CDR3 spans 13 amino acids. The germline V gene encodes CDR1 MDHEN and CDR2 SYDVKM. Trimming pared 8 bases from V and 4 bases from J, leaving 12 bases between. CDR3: CASRERKNQPQHF. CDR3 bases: TGTGCCAGCCGAGAGAGGAAAAATCAGCCCCAGCATTTT.

DNA of the CDR3: TGTGCCAGCAGTTACGCAGGCAGCCAAGAGACCCAGTACTTC. Protein: CASSYAGSQETQYF. This sequence joins TRBV6-6 and TRBJ2-5; D unclear. The CDR3 consists of 14 residues. Germline V gives CDR1 MNHNY, CDR2 SVGAGI (reference sequence). Deletions cut 2 bases from V and 1 base from J, with 8 bases between.

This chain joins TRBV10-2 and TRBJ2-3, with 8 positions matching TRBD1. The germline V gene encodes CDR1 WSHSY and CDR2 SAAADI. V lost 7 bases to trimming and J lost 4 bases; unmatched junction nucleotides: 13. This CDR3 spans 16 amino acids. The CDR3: CASTDPDRGLADTQYF. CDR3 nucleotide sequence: TGCGCCAGCACGGATCCAGACAGGGGACTCGCAGATACGCAGTATTTT.

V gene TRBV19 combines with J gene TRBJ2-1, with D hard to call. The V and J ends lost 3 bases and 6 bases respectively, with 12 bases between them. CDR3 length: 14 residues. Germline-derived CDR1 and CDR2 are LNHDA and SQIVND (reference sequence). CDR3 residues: CASSMSGLLNEQFF. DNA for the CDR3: TGTGCCAGTAGTATGTCCGGGTTGCTCAATGAGCAGTTCTTC.

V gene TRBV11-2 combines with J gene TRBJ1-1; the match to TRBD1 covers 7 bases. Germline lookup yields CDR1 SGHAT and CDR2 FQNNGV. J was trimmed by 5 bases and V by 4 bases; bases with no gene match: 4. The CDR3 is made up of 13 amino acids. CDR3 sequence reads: CASSWAGGTEAFF. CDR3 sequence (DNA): TGTGCCAGCAGCTGGGCAGGGGGGACTGAAGCTTTCTTT.

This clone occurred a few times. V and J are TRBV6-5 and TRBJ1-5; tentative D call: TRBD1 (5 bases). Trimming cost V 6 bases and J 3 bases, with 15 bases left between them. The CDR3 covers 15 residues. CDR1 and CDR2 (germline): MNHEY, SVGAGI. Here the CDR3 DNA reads TGTGCCAGCAGCCCTCAAAAAGGGGCCAATCAGCCCCAGCATTTT. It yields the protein CASSPQKGANQPQHF.

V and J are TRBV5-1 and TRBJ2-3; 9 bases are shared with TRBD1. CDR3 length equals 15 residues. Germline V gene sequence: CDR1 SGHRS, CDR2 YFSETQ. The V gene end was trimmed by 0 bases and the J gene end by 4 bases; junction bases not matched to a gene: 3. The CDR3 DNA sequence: TGCGCCAGCAGCTTGGAAGGGACAGGGCCAGATACGCAGTATTTT. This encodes CASSLEGTGPDTQYF. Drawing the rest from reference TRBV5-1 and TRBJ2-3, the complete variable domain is KAGVTQTPRYLIKTRGQQVTLSCSPISGHRSVSWYQQTPGQGLQFLFEYFSETQRNKGNFPGRFSGRQFSNSRSEMNVSTLELGDSALYLCASSLEGTGPDTQYFGPGTRLTVL.

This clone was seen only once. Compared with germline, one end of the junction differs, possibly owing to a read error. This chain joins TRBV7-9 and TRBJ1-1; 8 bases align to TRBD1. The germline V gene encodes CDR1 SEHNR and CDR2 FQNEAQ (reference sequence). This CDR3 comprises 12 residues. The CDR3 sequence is CSSSMGQAEAFF. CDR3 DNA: TGTTCCAGCAGCATGGGACAGGCTGAGGCTTTCTTT.

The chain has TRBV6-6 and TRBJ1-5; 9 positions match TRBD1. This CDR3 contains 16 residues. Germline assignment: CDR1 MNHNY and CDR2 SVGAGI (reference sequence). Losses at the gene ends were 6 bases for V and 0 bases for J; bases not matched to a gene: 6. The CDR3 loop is CASRDRGGISNQPQHF. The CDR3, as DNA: TGTGCCAGCAGGGACAGGGGAGGAATTAGCAATCAGCCCCAGCATTTT.

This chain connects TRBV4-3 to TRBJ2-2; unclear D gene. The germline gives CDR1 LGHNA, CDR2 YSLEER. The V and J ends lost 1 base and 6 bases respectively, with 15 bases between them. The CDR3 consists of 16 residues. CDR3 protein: CASSQGLLEVAGELFF. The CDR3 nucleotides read TGCGCCAGCAGCCAAGGGCTCCTTGAAGTGGCCGGGGAGCTGTTTTTT.

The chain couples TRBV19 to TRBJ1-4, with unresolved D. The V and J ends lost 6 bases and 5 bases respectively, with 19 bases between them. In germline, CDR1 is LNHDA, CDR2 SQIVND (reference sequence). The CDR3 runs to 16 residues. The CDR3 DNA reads TGTGCCAGTAGCCGCCTAGGCTCACGAGCGAATGAAAAACTGTTTTTT. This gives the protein CASSRLGSRANEKLFF.